This passage covers 2 T cell receptor beta chains from one sample sequenced in a study of early T cells in non-severe SARS-CoV-2 infection (dated by TCRdb to about 2021). The method behind the library was 5' RACE. The sequencer listed for this sample is NextSeq 500. TCRdb reprocessed the public reads (quality trimming at Q25 with fastp, clone calling with MiXCR) and kept in-frame beta chains. For every CDR3 protein sequence, its rows merge into one entry that carries the most common genes and DNA. This sample has 45,000 to 60,000 distinct CDR3 sequences in its table, and approximately 10% of those were observed once. The top ten constitute under 25% of the sample. The source material was whole blood. All receptors come from an adult who was a healthcare worker with PCR-confirmed SARS-CoV-2 infection or an uninfected control (not recorded which).

In this sample, this clonotype turned up a few times. The chain carries TRBV6-2 or TRBV6-3 and TRBJ1-2; no definite D call. Germline V gives CDR1 MNHEY, CDR2 SVGEGT. CDR3 length equals 13 residues. V lost 2 bases, J lost 4 bases, and 8 bases lay in between. Here the CDR3 DNA reads TGTGCCAGCAGTTACGGGCGGGCCTATGGCTACACCTTC. Residues: CASSYGRAYGYTF.

This clonotype was recorded a few times. The chain is built from TRBV29-1 and TRBJ1-2, with a tentative D call TRBD1 (6 bases). Trimming shortened V by 4 bases and J by 4 bases, and 10 bases separated the two germline ends. CDR3 length equals 12 residues. Germline V lookup: CDR1 SQVTM, CDR2 ANQGSEA. The CDR3 is CSVVEGGYGYTF. Here the CDR3 DNA reads TGCAGCGTTGTTGAAGGGGGCTATGGCTACACCTTC.